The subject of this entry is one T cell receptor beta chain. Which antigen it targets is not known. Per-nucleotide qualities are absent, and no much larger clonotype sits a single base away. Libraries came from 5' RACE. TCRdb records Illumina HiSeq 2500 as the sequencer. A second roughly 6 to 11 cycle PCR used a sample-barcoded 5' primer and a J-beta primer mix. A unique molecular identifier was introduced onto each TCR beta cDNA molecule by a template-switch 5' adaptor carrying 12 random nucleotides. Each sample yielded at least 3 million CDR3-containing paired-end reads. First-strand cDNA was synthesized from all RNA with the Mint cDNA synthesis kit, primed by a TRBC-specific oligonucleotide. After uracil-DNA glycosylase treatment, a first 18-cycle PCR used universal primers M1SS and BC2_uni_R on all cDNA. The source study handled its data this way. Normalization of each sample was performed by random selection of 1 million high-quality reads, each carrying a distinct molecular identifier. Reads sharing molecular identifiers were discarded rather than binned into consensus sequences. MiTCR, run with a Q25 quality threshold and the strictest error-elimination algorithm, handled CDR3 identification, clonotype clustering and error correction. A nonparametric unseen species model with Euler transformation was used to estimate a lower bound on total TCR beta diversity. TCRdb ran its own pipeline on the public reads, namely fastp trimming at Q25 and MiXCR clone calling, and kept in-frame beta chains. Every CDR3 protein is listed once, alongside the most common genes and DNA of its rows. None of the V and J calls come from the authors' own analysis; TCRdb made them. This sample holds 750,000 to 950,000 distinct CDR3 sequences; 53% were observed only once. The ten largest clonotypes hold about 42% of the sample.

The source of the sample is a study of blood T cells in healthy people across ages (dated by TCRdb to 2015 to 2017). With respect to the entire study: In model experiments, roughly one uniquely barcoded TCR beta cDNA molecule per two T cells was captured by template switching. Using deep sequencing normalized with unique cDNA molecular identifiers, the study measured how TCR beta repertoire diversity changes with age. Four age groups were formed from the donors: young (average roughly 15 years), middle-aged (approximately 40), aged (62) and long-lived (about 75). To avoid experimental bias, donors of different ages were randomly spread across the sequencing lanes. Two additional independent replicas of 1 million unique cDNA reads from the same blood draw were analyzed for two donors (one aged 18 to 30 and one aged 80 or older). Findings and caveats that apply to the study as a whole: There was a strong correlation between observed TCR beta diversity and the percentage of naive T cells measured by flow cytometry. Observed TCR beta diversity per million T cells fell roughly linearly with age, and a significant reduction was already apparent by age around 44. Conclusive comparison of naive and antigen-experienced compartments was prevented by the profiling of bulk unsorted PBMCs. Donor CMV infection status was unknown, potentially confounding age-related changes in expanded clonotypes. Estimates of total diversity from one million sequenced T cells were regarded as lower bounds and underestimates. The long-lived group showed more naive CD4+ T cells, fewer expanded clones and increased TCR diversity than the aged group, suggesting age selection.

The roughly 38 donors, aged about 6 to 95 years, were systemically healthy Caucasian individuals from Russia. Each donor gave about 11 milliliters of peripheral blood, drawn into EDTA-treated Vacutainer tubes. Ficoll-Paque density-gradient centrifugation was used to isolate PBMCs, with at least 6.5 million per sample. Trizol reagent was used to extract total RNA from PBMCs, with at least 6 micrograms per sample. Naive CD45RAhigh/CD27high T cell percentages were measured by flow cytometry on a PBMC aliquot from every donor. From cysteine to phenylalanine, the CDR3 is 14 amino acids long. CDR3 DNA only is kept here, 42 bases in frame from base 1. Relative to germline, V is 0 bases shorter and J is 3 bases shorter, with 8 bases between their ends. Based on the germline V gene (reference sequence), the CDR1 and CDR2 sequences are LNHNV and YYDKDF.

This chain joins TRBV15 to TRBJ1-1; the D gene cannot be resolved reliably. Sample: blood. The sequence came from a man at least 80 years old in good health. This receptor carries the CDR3 CATSRDLVDTEAFF. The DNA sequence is TGTGCCACCAGCAGAGATCTAGTGGACACTGAAGCTTTCTTT.